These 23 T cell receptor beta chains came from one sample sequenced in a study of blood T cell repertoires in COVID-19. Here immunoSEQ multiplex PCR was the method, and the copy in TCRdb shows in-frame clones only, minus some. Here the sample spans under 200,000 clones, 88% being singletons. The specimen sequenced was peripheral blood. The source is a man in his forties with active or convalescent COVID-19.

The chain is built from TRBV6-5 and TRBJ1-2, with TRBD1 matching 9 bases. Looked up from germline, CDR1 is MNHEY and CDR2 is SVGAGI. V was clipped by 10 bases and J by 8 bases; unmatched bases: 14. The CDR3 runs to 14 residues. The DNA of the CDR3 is TGTGCCACCAGACGGGACAGGGCCTCTTGGGGCTACACCTTC. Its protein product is CATRRDRASWGYTF.

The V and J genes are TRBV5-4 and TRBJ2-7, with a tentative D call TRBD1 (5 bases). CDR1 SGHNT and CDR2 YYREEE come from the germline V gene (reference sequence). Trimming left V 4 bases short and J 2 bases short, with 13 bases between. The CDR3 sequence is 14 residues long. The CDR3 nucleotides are TGTGCCAGCAGCCTATTACAGGATCCCTACGAGCAGTACTTC. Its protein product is CASSLLQDPYEQYF.

CDR3 sequence reads: CASSLAGNPGPTMPQHF. The CDR3 DNA reads TGTGCCAGCAGCTTAGCCGGAAATCCGGGTCCGACGATGCCCCAGCATTTT. The chain carries TRBV11-2 and TRBJ1-5; no firm D call. This CDR3 has 17 residues. The germline gives CDR1 SGHAT, CDR2 FQNNGV. V dropped 1 base and J dropped 9 bases, with 22 bases sitting between them.

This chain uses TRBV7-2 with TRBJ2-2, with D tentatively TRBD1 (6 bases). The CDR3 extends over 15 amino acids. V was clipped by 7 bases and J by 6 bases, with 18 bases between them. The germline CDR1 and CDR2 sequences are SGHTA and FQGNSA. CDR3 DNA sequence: TGTGCCAGCATATGGGGCACAGGGACCCCCGGGGAGCTGTTTTTT. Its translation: CASIWGTGTPGELFF.

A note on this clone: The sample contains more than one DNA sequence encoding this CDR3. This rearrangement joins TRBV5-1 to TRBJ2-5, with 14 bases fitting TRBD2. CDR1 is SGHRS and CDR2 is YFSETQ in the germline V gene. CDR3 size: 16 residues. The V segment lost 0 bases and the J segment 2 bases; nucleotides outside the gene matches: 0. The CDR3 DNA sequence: TGCGCCAGCAGCTTGGGACTAGCGGGGGGGCAAGAGACCCAGTACTTC. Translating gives CASSLGLAGGQETQYF.

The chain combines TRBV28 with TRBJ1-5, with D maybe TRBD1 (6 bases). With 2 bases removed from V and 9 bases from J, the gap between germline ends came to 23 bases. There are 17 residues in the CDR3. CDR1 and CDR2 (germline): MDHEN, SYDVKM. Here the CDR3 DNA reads TGTGCCAGCAGTTTACACCAGGGGACCCAGCTCCTCTTGCCCCAGCATTTT. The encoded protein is CASSLHQGTQLLLPQHF.

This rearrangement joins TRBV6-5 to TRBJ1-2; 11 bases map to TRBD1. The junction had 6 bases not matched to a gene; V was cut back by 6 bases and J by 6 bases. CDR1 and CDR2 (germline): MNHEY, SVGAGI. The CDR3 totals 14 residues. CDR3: CASREDRGRDGYTF. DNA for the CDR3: TGTGCCAGCAGAGAGGACAGGGGGCGTGATGGCTACACCTTC.

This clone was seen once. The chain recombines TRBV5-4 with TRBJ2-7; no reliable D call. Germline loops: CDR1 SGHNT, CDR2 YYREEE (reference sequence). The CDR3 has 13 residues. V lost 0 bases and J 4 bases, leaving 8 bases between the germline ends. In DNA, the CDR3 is TGTGCCAGCAGCTTGGGGTCAGGTTACGAGCAGTACTTC. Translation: CASSLGSGYEQYF.

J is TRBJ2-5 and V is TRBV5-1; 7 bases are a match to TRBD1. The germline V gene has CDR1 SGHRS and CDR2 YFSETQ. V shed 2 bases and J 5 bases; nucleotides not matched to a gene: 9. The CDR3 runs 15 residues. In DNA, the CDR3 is TGCGCCAGCAGCTTCGGACAGGCGGGCCGGGAGACCCAGTACTTC. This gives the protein CASSFGQAGRETQYF.

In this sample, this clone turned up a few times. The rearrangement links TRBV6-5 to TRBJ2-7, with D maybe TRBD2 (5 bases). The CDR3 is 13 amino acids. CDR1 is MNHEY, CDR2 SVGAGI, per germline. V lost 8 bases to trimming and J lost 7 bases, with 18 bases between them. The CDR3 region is CASGMRRAGEQYF. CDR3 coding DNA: TGTGCCAGCGGCATGAGGCGGGCCGGGGAGCAGTACTTC.

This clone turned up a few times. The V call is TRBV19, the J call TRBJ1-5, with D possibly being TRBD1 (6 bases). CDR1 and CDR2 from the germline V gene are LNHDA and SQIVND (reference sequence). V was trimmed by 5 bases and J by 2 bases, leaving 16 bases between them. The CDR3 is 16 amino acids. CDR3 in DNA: TGTGCCAGTAGTGGCCCAACAGGGTCGCGCAATCAGCCCCAGCATTTT. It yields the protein CASSGPTGSRNQPQHF.

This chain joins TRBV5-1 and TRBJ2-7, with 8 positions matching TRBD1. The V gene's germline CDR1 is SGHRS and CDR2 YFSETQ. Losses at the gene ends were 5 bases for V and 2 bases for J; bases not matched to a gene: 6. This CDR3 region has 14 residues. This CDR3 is CASRAGQETYEQYF. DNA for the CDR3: TGCGCCAGCAGGGCGGGACAGGAGACCTACGAGCAGTACTTC.

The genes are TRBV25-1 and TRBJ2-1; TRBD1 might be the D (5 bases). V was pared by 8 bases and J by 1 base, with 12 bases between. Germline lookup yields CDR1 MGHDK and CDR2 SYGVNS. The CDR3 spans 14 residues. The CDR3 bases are TGTGCCAGCCGGGTTACAGGATCCTACAATGAGCAGTTCTTC. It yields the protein CASRVTGSYNEQFF.

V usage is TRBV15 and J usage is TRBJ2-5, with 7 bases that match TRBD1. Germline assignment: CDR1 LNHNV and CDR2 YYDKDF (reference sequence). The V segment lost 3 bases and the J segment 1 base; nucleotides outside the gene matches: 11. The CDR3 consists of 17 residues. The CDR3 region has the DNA TGTGCCACCAGCAGGGGGCGACAGGGAAGGGGCCAAGAGACCCAGTACTTC. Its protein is CATSRGRQGRGQETQYF.

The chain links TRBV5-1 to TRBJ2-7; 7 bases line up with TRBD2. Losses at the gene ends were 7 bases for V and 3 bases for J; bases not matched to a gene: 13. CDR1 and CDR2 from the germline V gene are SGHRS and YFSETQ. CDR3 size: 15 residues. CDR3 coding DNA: TGCGCCAGCCGACAGTCTAGCGGAGCTAACTACGAGCAGTACTTC. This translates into CASRQSSGANYEQYF.

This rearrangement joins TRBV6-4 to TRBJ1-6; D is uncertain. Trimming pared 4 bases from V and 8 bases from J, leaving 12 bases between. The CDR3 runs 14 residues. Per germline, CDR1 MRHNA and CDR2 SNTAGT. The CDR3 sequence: CASSVAGWDSPLHF. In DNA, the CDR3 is TGTGCCAGCAGTGTCGCAGGATGGGATTCACCCCTCCACTTT.

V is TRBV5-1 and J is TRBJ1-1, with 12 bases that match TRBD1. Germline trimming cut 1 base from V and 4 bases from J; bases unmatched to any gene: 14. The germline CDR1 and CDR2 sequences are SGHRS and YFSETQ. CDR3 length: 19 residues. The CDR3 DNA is TGCGCCAGCAGCTTGATCCCCGCGGGACAGGGGGCTCTGAGCACTGAAGCTTTCTTT. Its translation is CASSLIPAGQGALSTEAFF.

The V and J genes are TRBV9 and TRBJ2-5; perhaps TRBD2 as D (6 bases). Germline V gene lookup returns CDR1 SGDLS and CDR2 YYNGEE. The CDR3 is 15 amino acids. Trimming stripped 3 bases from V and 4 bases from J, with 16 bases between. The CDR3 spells CASSAGLSGRETQYF. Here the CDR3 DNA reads TGTGCCAGCAGCGCCGGACTAAGTGGTCGAGAGACCCAGTACTTC.

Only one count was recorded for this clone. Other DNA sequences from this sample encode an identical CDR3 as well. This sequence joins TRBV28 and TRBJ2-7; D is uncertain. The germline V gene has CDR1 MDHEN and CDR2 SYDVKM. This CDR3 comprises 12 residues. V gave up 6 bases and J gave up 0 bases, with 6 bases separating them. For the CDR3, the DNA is TGTGCCAGCAGCCTTCGCTCCTACGAGCAGTACTTC. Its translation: CASSLRSYEQYF.

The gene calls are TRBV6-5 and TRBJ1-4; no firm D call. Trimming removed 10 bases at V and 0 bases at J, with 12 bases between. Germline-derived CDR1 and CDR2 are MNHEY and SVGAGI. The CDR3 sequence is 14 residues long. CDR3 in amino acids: CATREVATNEKLFF. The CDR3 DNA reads TGTGCCACCCGGGAGGTTGCAACTAATGAAAAACTGTTTTTT.

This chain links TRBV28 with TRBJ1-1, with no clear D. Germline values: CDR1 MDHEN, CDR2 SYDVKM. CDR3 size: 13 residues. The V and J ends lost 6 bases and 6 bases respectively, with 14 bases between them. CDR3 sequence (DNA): TGTGCCAGCAGGCCAGGCACGGTGGCTGAAGCTTTCTTT. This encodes CASRPGTVAEAFF. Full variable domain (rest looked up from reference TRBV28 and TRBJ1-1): DVKVTQSSRYLVKRTGEKVFLECVQDMDHENMFWYRQDPGLGLRLIYFSYDVKMKEKGDIPEGYSVSREKKERFSLILESASTNQTSMYLCASRPGTVAEAFFGQGTRLTVV.

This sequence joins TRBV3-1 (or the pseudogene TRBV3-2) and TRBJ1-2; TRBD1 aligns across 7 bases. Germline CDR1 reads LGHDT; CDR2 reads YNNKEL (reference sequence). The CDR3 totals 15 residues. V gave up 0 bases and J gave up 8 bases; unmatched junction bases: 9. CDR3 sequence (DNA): TGTGCCAGCAGCCAAGATTGGGACAGAGTCTCCGGCTACACCTTC. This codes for CASSQDWDRVSGYTF.

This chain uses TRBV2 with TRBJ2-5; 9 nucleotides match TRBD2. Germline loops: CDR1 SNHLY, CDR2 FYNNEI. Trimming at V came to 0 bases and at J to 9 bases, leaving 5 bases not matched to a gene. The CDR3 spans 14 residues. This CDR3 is CASSEASSSGAQYF. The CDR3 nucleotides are TGTGCCAGCAGTGAAGCGTCGTCTAGCGGGGCCCAGTACTTC. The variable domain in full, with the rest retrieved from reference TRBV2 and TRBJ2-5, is EPEVTQTPSHQVTQMGQEVILRCVPISNHLYFYWYRQILGQKVEFLVSFYNNEISEKSEIFDDQFSVERPDGSNFTLKIRSTKLEDSAMYFCASSEASSSGAQYFGPGTRLLVL.